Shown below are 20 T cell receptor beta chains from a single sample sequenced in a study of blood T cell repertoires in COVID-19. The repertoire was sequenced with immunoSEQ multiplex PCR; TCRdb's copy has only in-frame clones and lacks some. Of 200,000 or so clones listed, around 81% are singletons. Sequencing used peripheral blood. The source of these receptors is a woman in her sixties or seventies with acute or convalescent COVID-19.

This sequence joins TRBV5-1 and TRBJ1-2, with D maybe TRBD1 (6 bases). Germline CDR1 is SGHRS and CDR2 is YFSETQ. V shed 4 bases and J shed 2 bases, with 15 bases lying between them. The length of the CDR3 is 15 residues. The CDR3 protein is CASSPGWGQNYGYTF. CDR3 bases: TGCGCCAGCAGCCCCGGGTGGGGGCAAAACTATGGCTACACCTTC.

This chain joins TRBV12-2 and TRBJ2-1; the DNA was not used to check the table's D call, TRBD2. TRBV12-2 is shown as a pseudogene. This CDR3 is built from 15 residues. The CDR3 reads CASRLALAGVNEQFF. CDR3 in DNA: TGTGCAAGTCGCTTAGCGCTAGCGGGGGTAAATGAGCAGTTCTTC.

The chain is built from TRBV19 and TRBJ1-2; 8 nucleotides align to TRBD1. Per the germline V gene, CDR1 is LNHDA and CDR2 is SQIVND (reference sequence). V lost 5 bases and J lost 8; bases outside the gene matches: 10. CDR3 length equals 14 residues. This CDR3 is CASSRPGGAEGYTF. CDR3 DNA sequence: TGTGCCAGTAGTCGCCCAGGGGGCGCGGAAGGCTACACCTTC.

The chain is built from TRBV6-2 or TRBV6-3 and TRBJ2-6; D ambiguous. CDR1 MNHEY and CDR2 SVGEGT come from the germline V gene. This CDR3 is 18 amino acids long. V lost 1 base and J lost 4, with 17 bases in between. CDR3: CASSYLRKTQAGANVLTF. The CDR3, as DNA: TGTGCCAGCAGTTACTTAAGAAAAACGCAAGCCGGGGCCAACGTCCTGACTTTC.

This CDR3 is CASSGVFYNEQFF. The CDR3 DNA reads TGTGCCAGCTCCGGGGTGTTCTACAATGAGCAGTTCTTC. The chain has TRBV7-2 and TRBJ2-1; TRBD2 is a possible D gene (5 bases). Deletions cut 8 bases from V and 3 bases from J, with 11 bases between. Germline values: CDR1 SGHTA, CDR2 FQGNSA. The CDR3 length is 13 residues.

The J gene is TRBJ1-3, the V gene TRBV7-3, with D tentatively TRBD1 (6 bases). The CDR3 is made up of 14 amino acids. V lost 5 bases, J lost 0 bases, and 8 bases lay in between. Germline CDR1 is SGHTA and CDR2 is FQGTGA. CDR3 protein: CASSAGASGNTIYF. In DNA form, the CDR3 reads TGTGCCAGCAGCGCAGGGGCCTCTGGAAACACCATATATTTT.

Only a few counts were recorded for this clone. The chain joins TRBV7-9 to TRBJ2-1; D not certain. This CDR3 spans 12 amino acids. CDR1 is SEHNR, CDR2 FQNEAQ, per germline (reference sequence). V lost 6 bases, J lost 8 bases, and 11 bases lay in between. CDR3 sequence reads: CASSRTSDEQFF. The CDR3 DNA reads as TGTGCCAGCAGTCGCACGTCGGATGAGCAGTTCTTC.

CDR3 sequence (DNA): TGTGCCAGCAGCCCCCGTTCAGATACGCAGTATTTT. The encoded protein is CASSPRSDTQYF. The chain uses TRBV7-9 and TRBJ2-3; D gene ambiguous. The CDR3 has 12 residues. V dropped 5 bases and J dropped 4 bases, with 7 bases sitting between them. CDR1 is SEHNR and CDR2 is FQNEAQ in the germline V gene (reference sequence).

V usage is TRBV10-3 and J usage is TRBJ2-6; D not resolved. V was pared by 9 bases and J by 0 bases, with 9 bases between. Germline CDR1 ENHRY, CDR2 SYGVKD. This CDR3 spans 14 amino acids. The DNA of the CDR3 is TGTGCCATTCGAGGTGACTCTGGGGCCAACGTCCTGACTTTC. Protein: CAIRGDSGANVLTF.

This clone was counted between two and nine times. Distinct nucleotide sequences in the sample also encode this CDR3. The chain's CDR3 is CASSKTGVYGYTF. The CDR3, as DNA: TGTGCCAGCAGCAAAACAGGGGTGTATGGCTACACCTTC. This chain links TRBV12-3 or TRBV12-4 with TRBJ1-2; the match to TRBD1 covers 7 bases. After removal of 6 bases from V and 5 bases from J, the junction contained 6 bases not matched to a gene. CDR3 length equals 13 residues.

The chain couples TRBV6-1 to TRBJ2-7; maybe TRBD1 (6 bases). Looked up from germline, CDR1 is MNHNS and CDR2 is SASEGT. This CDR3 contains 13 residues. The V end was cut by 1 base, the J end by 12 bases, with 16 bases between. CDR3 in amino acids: CASSEGTATLLYF. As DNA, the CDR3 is TGTGCCAGCAGTGAAGGGACAGCTACATTGTTGTACTTC.

Written as DNA, the CDR3 is TGTGCCAGTAGTAAACGACAGGTGGGCAATCAGCCCCAGCATTTT. Residues: CASSKRQVGNQPQHF. The chain employs TRBV19 and TRBJ1-5; D possibly corresponds to TRBD1 (6 bases). Germline V gene lookup returns CDR1 LNHDA and CDR2 SQIVND (reference sequence). Deletions cut 4 bases from V and 2 bases from J, with 12 bases between. CDR3 length: 15 amino acids.

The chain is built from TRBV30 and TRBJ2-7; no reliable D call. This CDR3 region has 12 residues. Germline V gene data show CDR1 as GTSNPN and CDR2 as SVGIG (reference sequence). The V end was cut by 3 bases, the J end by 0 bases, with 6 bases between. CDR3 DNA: TGTGCCTGGAGCTTCCGCTCCTACGAGCAGTACTTC. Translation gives CAWSFRSYEQYF.

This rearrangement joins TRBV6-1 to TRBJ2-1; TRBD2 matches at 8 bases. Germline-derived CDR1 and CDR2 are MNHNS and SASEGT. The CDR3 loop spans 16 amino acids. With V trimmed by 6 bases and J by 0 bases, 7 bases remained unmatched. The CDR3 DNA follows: TGTGCCAGCAGAGAAAGCGGGGGTGGCTCCTACAATGAGCAGTTCTTC. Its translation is CASRESGGGSYNEQFF.

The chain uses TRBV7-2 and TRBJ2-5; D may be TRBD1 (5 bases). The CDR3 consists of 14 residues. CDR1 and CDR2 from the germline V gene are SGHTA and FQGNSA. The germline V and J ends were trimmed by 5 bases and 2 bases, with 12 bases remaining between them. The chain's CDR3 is CASSPRTKQETQYF. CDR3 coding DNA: TGTGCCAGCAGCCCGCGGACAAAACAAGAGACCCAGTACTTC.

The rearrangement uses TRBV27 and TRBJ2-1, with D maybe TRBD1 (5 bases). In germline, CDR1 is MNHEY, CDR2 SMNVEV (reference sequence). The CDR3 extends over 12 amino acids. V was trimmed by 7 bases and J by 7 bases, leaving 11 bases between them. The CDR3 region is CASTTAGNEQFF. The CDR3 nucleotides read TGTGCCAGCACGACGGCAGGGAATGAGCAGTTCTTC.

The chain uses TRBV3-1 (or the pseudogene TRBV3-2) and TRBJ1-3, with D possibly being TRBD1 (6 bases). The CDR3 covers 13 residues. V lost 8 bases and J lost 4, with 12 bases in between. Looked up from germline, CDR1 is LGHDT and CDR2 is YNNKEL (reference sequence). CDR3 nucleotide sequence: TGTGCCAGCCAGGGACAAGGAGGAAACACCATATATTTT. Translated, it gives CASQGQGGNTIYF.

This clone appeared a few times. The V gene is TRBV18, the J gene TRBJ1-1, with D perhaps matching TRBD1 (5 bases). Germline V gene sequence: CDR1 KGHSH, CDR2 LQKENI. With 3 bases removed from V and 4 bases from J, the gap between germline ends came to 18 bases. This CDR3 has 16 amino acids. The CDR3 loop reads CASSPAQGSLGTEAFF. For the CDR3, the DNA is TGTGCCAGCTCACCCGCTCAGGGCTCTTTGGGCACTGAAGCTTTCTTT.

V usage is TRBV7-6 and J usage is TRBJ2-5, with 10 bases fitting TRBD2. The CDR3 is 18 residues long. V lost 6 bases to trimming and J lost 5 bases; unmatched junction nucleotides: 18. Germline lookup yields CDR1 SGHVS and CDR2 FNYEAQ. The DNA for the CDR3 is TGTGCCAGCAGTCCAGGGTCTCATAGCGGGGGGCTGGTGGAGACCCAGTACTTC. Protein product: CASSPGSHSGGLVETQYF. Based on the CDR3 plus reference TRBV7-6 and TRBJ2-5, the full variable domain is GAGVSQSPRYKVTKRGQDVALRCDPISGHVSLYWYRQALGQGPEFLTYFNYEAQQDKSGLPNDRFSAERPEGSISTLTIQRTEQRDSAMYRCASSPGSHSGGLVETQYFGPGTRLLVL.

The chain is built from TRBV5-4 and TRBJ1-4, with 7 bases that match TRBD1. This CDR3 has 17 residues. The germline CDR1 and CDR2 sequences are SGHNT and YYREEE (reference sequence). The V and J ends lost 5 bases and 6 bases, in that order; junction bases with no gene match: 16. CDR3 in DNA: TGTGCCAGCAGTTACACCAAAACCAGGGGGATGGATGAAAAACTGTTTTTT. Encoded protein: CASSYTKTRGMDEKLFF.